This T cell receptor (beta chain) was observed in a study of cytomegalovirus exposure and HLA in healthy donors. Generated by immunoSEQ multiplex PCR, the TCRdb table keeps only in-frame clones and is missing some. The repertoire consists of around 130,000 clones, with more than 75% occurring once and the leading ten covering roughly 2%. The donors were members of the validation cohort comprising over 100 subjects, separate from the roughly 670-subject first cohort. V trimming: 7 bases; J trimming: 2 bases; junction bases outside the gene matches: 2. CDR1 SNHLY and CDR2 FYNNEI come from the germline V gene. The CDR3 contains 13 residues.

The receptor's source is a woman between 25 and 40 years old in good health and CMV-seronegative. The specimen was PBMCs. The V gene is TRBV2, the J gene TRBJ2-1; TRBD2 matches at 7 bases. CDR3 in amino acids: CASIGGTYNEQFF. CDR3 in DNA: TGTGCCAGCATCGGGGGGACCTACAATGAGCAGTTCTTC.